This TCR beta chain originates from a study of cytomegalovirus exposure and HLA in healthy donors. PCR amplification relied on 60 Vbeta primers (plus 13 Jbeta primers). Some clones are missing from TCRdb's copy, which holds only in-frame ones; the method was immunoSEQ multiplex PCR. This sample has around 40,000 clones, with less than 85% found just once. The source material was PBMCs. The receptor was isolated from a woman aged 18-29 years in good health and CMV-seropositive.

CDR3 nucleotide sequence: TGCGCCAGCAGCTTGGGGTCAGGGGGCTACAACACTGAAGCTTTCTTT. Residues: CASSLGSGGYNTEAFF. The chain links TRBV5-1 to TRBJ1-1; 8 bases match TRBD1. The CDR3 loop spans 16 amino acids. In germline, CDR1 is SGHRS, CDR2 YFSETQ. V was clipped by 0 bases and J by 2 bases; unmatched bases: 6.